The 22 T cell receptor beta chains given below trace back to one sample, sequenced in a study of response to subunit inactivated influenza vaccine. TCRdb re-derived calls from the RT-PCR reads in MiXCR, one entry per CDR3 protein. The sample shows around 570,000 distinct CDR3 sequences, around 8% of them seen only once. Sequencing was performed on PBMCs from blood, taken roughly 24 months after vaccination. The receptors originated from a man between 50 and 70 years old who received an inactivated influenza vaccine.

The chain recombines TRBV4-3 with TRBJ2-1; 7 bases align to TRBD2. The CDR3 runs to 16 residues. V shed 0 bases and J 3 bases; nucleotides not matched to a gene: 5. From germline, CDR1 is LGHNA and CDR2 YSLEER. The CDR3 loop is CASSQDLAGRYNEQFF. The CDR3, as DNA: TGCGCCAGCAGCCAAGATTTAGCGGGCCGCTACAATGAGCAGTTCTTC.

The chain employs TRBV9 and TRBJ1-3, with 8 nucleotides matching TRBD1. Germline values: CDR1 SGDLS, CDR2 YYNGEE. The CDR3 spans 17 residues. With V trimmed by 3 bases and J by 7 bases, 15 bases remained unmatched. CDR3 region: CASSADRVFSSRNTIYF. The CDR3 DNA reads as TGTGCCAGCAGCGCGGACAGGGTTTTCTCTTCGCGGAACACCATATATTTT.

As to this clonotype: An end of the junction does not agree with germline; a read error may underlie this. The CDR3 here is CASSIGQGTTEKLFF. Written as DNA, the CDR3 is TGTGCCAGCAGCATCGGACAGGGTACTACTGAAAAACTGTTTTTT. The chain links TRBV11-1 to TRBJ1-4, with 8 bases lining up with TRBD1. The CDR3 contains 15 residues. Germline assignment: CDR1 SGHAT and CDR2 FQDESV (reference sequence). The variable domain in full, completed from reference TRBV11-1 and TRBJ1-4, reads EAEVAQSPRYKITEKSQAVAFWCDPISGHATLYWYRQILGQGPELLVQFQDESVVDDSQLPKDRFSAERLKGVDSTLKIQPAELGDSAMYLCASSIGQGTTEKLFFGSGTQLSVL.

This clonotype came up many times. The chain employs TRBV20-1 and TRBJ1-2; a possible D gene is TRBD1 (5 bases). There are 12 residues in the CDR3. Germline-derived CDR1 and CDR2 are DFQATT and SNEGSKA (reference sequence). V lost 4 bases and J lost 5, with 11 bases in between. CDR3 in DNA: TGCAGTGCTATGGGGGAAAATTATGGCTACACCTTC. It yields the protein CSAMGENYGYTF.

The chain carries TRBV2 and TRBJ2-1, with D tentatively TRBD2 (5 bases). V dropped 6 bases and J dropped 7 bases, with 7 bases sitting between them. Germline CDR1 is SNHLY and CDR2 is FYNNEI. This CDR3 spans 11 amino acids. CDR3 DNA sequence: TGTGCCAGCAGCAAGCGGAATGAGCAGTTCTTC. Translation: CASSKRNEQFF.

This clonotype showed up just a few times. V gene TRBV4-3 combines with J gene TRBJ1-4; 9 bases line up with TRBD1. The CDR3 extends over 15 amino acids. The germline V gene encodes CDR1 LGHNA and CDR2 YSLEER. V shed 4 bases, J shed 8 bases, and the junction held 8 bases outside the gene matches. CDR3 nucleotides: TGCGCCAGCAGCCCAAATGGACAGGGGAAGGAAAAACTGTTTTTT. Protein product: CASSPNGQGKEKLFF.

This clonotype was detected only a few times. The chain combines TRBV5-5 with TRBJ2-2, with TRBD1 as a possible D gene (5 bases). The germline V gene has CDR1 SGHKS and CDR2 YYEKEE (reference sequence). The V end lost 1 base, the J end lost 6 bases, and 13 bases lay between the germline ends. This CDR3 has 15 residues. The CDR3: CASSLLQGSAGELFF. The CDR3 nucleotides read TGTGCCAGCAGCTTGTTGCAGGGATCTGCCGGGGAGCTGTTTTTT.

This clonotype was recorded at least ten times. V gene TRBV24-1 combines with J gene TRBJ2-7, with 7 bases that match TRBD1. The V segment lost 4 bases and the J segment 4 bases; nucleotides outside the gene matches: 3. The CDR3 is 13 residues long. Germline loops: CDR1 KGHDR, CDR2 SFDVKD. The CDR3 is CATSDRQGYEQYF. CDR3 coding DNA: TGTGCCACCAGTGACCGACAGGGATACGAGCAGTACTTC.

This chain links TRBV5-1 with TRBJ1-4; a weak D match, TRBD1 (5 bases). The CDR3 spans 14 residues. From germline, CDR1 is SGHRS and CDR2 YFSETQ. V shed 4 bases and J shed 7 bases, with 14 bases lying between them. CDR3 nucleotides: TGCGCCAGCAGCCGAGGAATGAGGGGTGAAAAACTGTTTTTT. As protein: CASSRGMRGEKLFF.

The V gene is TRBV4-2, the J gene TRBJ1-1; D is uncertain. CDR1 is LGHNA and CDR2 is YNFKEQ in the germline V gene. V was cut by 4 bases and J by 5 bases, with 11 bases left in between. The CDR3 has 13 amino acids. The CDR3 DNA reads as TGTGCCAGCAGCCCAACCGGGGTGACTGAAGCTTTCTTT. Translated: CASSPTGVTEAFF.

This clonotype was seen more than once but under ten times. The CDR3 bases are TGTGCCAGCAGCGTAGGGAACTCCGATTACGAGCAGTACTTC. It specifies CASSVGNSDYEQYF. The rearrangement joins TRBV9 to TRBJ2-7, with D unclear. Germline assignment: CDR1 SGDLS and CDR2 YYNGEE. There are 14 residues in the CDR3. V dropped 0 bases and J dropped 4 bases, with 11 bases sitting between them.

V usage is TRBV9 and J usage is TRBJ2-2; tentatively, D is TRBD1 or TRBD2 (5 bases each). Looked up from germline, CDR1 is SGDLS and CDR2 is YYNGEE. The CDR3 loop spans 15 amino acids. Trimming took off 2 bases at V and 6 bases at J, with 14 bases between the two ends. CDR3 in DNA: TGTGCCAGCAGCGTGGGGCTTGGGGAGTCCGGGGAGCTGTTTTTT. It specifies CASSVGLGESGELFF.

This clonotype was picked up many times. This chain uses TRBV29-1 with TRBJ2-1; D not resolved. This CDR3 is built from 13 residues. The V end was cut by 4 bases, the J end by 0 bases, with 7 bases between. The germline CDR1 and CDR2 sequences are SQVTM and ANQGSEA. Here the CDR3 reads CSVGTSSYNEQFF. The CDR3, as DNA: TGCAGCGTTGGAACAAGCTCCTACAATGAGCAGTTCTTC.

V gene TRBV7-8 combines with J gene TRBJ2-1, with D perhaps TRBD2 (6 bases). V lost 1 base, J lost 5 bases, and 12 bases lay in between. The CDR3 extends over 15 amino acids. The V gene's germline CDR1 is SGHVS and CDR2 FQNEAQ. Written as DNA, the CDR3 is TGTGCCAGCAGCTTAGGACTTAGCGGCAACAATGAGCAGTTCTTC. Translating it yields CASSLGLSGNNEQFF.

This clonotype has only a few counts. The CDR3: CSAISVIRYNEQFF. The DNA of the CDR3 is TGCAGTGCTATTTCGGTGATCAGATACAATGAGCAGTTCTTC. This sequence joins TRBV20-1 and TRBJ2-1, with no clear D. The V end lost 4 bases, the J end lost 4 bases, and 14 bases lay between the germline ends. CDR3 length: 14 amino acids. Germline V gene sequence: CDR1 DFQATT, CDR2 SNEGSKA (reference sequence).

The J gene is TRBJ2-1, the V gene TRBV12-3 or TRBV12-4, with 7 bases identical to TRBD2. Trimming at V came to 4 bases and at J to 2 bases, leaving 8 bases not matched to a gene. This CDR3 is built from 16 residues. The DNA for the CDR3 is TGTGCCAGCAGTTCCCTTAGCGGGCGAACCTACAATGAGCAGTTCTTC. Amino acid sequence: CASSSLSGRTYNEQFF.

The chain carries TRBV6-2 or TRBV6-3 and TRBJ2-5; D gene ambiguous. Per the germline V gene, CDR1 is MNHEY and CDR2 is SVGEGT. This CDR3 has 15 amino acids. Trimming took off 6 bases at V and 4 bases at J, with 18 bases between the two ends. The CDR3 nucleotides are TGTGCCAGCAGCCCATTAACGAACATAGGAGAGACCCAGTACTTC. The encoded protein is CASSPLTNIGETQYF.

This sequence joins TRBV7-9 and TRBJ1-6; D gene ambiguous. The CDR3 runs 13 residues. With 3 bases removed from V and 9 bases from J, the gap between germline ends came to 9 bases. Germline CDR1 reads SEHNR; CDR2 reads FQNEAQ (reference sequence). The DNA of the CDR3 is TGTGCCAGCAGCTTGTTGGTGGGTTCACCCCTCCACTTT. Protein sequence: CASSLLVGSPLHF. The complete variable domain, with remaining parts taken from reference TRBV7-9 and TRBJ1-6, reads DTGVSQNPRHKITKRGQNVTFRCDPISEHNRLYWYRQTLGQGPEFLTYFQNEAQLEKSRLLSDRFSAERPKGSFSTLEIQRTEQGDSAMYLCASSLLVGSPLHFGNGTRLTVT.

This clonotype was detected many times. The chain combines TRBV3-1 with TRBJ1-2; the D gene is possibly TRBD1 (5 bases). Trimming removed 1 base at V and 5 bases at J, with 5 bases between. Germline V gene lookup returns CDR1 LGHDT and CDR2 YNNKEL (reference sequence). The CDR3 runs to 12 residues. The CDR3 DNA reads TGTGCCAGCAGCCAAGGACAGTATGGCTACACCTTC. This codes for CASSQGQYGYTF. The complete variable domain, with remaining parts taken from reference TRBV3-1 and TRBJ1-2, reads DTAVSQTPKYLVTQMGNDKSIKCEQNLGHDTMYWYKQDSKKFLKIMFSYNNKELIINETVPNRFSPKSPDKAHLNLHINSLELGDSAVYFCASSQGQYGYTFGSGTRLTVV.

Ten or more counts support this clonotype. The chain joins TRBV9 to TRBJ2-2; D call uncertain. The CDR3 has 13 residues. V was trimmed by 4 bases and J by 4 bases, leaving 8 bases between them. Germline loops: CDR1 SGDLS, CDR2 YYNGEE. DNA of the CDR3: TGTGCCAGCAGCTCAAGGGCCACCGGGGAGCTGTTTTTT. Translation: CASSSRATGELFF.

This clonotype was seen a few times. This sequence joins TRBV20-1 and TRBJ2-3; D remains unclear. Germline CDR1 DFQATT, CDR2 SNEGSKA (reference sequence). Trimming stripped 0 bases from V and 4 bases from J, with 17 bases between. The CDR3 is made up of 16 amino acids. The CDR3 DNA reads TGCAGTGCTAGAGATTTCCAGACCACTGCTTCAGATACGCAGTATTTT. Its protein product is CSARDFQTTASDTQYF.

V usage is TRBV7-2 and J usage is TRBJ1-6; the match to TRBD1 covers 7 bases. V was clipped by 5 bases and J by 7 bases; unmatched bases: 8. Germline CDR1 SGHTA, CDR2 FQGNSA. The CDR3 consists of 15 residues. CDR3 loop: CASSDRDSRNSPLHF. The CDR3 nucleotides are TGTGCCAGCAGCGACCGGGACAGCCGCAATTCACCCCTCCACTTT. The variable domain in full, completed from reference TRBV7-2 and TRBJ1-6, reads GAGVSQSPSNKVTEKGKDVELRCDPISGHTALYWYRQSLGQGLEFLIYFQGNSAPDKSGLPSDRFSAERTGGSVSTLTIQRTQQEDSAVYLCASSDRDSRNSPLHFGNGTRLTVT.